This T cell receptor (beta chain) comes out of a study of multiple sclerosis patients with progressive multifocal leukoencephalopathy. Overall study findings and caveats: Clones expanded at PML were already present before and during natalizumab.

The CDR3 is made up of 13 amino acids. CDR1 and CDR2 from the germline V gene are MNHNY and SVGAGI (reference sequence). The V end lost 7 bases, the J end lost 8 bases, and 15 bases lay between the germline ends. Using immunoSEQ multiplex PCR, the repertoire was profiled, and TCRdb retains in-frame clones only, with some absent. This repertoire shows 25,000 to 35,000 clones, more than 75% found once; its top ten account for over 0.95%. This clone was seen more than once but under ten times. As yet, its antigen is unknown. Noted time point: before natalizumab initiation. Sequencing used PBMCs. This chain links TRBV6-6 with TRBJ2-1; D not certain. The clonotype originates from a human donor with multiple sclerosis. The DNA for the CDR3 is TGTGCCAGCAAGAGAGCTTTCGTGGATGAGCAGTTCTTC. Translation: CASKRAFVDEQFF.